Presented here are 20 T cell receptor beta chains from one specimen sequenced in a study of shared clonotypes between healthy human individuals. Profiled with immunoSEQ multiplex PCR; TCRdb holds only in-frame clones, not every one. The sample consists of around 2.1 million clones, approximately 94% of them appearing once. The sequenced sample was naive CD4+ T cells sorted from blood. This sample's subset: CD45RA+ positively selected. These receptors originate from a man between 18 and 35 years old in good health.

This chain connects TRBV5-4 to TRBJ2-7; 9 bases agree with TRBD1. CDR1 is SGHNT and CDR2 is YYREEE in the germline V gene (reference sequence). With 4 bases clipped from V and 5 bases from J, the junction kept 4 bases outside the gene matches. The CDR3 loop spans 13 amino acids. The CDR3 region has the DNA TGTGCCAGCAGCAGGGACAGGGCAAACGAGCAGTACTTC. It translates to CASSRDRANEQYF.

Here the CDR3 DNA reads TGTGCCAGCGCTGTGGACTACGTAACCGGGGAGCTGTTTTTT. The encoded protein is CASAVDYVTGELFF. This chain joins TRBV6-6 and TRBJ2-2, with a tentative D call TRBD2 (6 bases). V was pared by 8 bases and J by 5 bases, with 15 bases between. CDR3 length: 14 residues. CDR1 is MNHNY and CDR2 is SVGAGI in the germline V gene (reference sequence).

The rearrangement links TRBV15 to TRBJ2-7, with 10 nucleotides matching TRBD1. The CDR3 totals 17 residues. CDR1 LNHNV and CDR2 YYDKDF come from the germline V gene (reference sequence). J gave up 3 bases and V 4 bases, and 12 bases lay outside the gene matches. This CDR3 is CATSTPTGTGEYYEQYF. In nucleotides, the CDR3 is TGTGCCACCAGCACCCCAACTGGGACAGGGGAATACTACGAGCAGTACTTC. Full variable domain (remainder filled in from reference TRBV15 and TRBJ2-7): DAMVIQNPRYQVTQFGKPVTLSCSQTLNHNVMYWYQQKSSQAPKLLFHYYDKDFNNEADTPDNFQSRRPNTSFCFLDIRSPGLGDTAMYLCATSTPTGTGEYYEQYFGPGTRLTVT.

On this clone itself: A read error may account for a junction end that differs from germline. In DNA, the CDR3 is TGTGCTAGCAGCTTAGCAGGCCACAGGGGGCGCGGAGAGACCCAGTACTTC. As protein: CASSLAGHRGRGETQYF. This chain links TRBV7-7 with TRBJ2-5, with 9 bases identical to TRBD1. Germline lookup yields CDR1 SSHAT and CDR2 FNYEAQ (reference sequence). The CDR3 extends over 17 amino acids.

The CDR3 nucleotides are TGTGCCAGCAGTGAGAGTACCGAAAAACTGTTTTTT. Protein: CASSESTEKLFF. The chain is built from TRBV6-1 and TRBJ1-4; D is undetermined. Germline CDR1 MNHNS, CDR2 SASEGT. This CDR3 comprises 12 residues. V was cut by 3 bases and J by 8 bases, with 7 bases left in between.

The chain links TRBV28 to TRBJ2-7; a possible D gene is TRBD2 (6 bases). Trimming removed 3 bases from V and 6 bases from J, with 12 bases in between. Germline CDR1 reads MDHEN; CDR2 reads SYDVKM. This CDR3 is 13 amino acids long. The CDR3 loop reads CASSFHGGGEQYF. CDR3 nucleotide sequence: TGTGCCAGCAGTTTTCACGGGGGAGGCGAGCAGTACTTC.

V is TRBV5-1 and J is TRBJ2-3; 11 positions match TRBD2. V was clipped by 6 bases and J by 5 bases; unmatched bases: 8. Germline V CDR1 and CDR2: SGHRS, YFSETQ. This CDR3 has 15 amino acids. The CDR3 DNA follows: TGCGCCAGCACCATAGCGGGGGGGCCGGGAGATACGCAGTATTTT. Its translation is CASTIAGGPGDTQYF.

A remark on this clone: Distinct nucleotide sequences in the sample also encode this CDR3. The CDR3 DNA sequence: TGCAGCGTCGACAGGGGTACTGAAGCTTTCTTT. The encoded protein is CSVDRGTEAFF. The genes are TRBV29-1 and TRBJ1-1; 8 bases align to TRBD1. Germline CDR1 SQVTM, CDR2 ANQGSEA. The CDR3 runs to 11 residues. V lost 6 bases and J lost 5; bases outside the gene matches: 2.

J is TRBJ2-7 and V is TRBV18; D unclear. V lost 3 bases and J lost 6, with 12 bases in between. This CDR3 comprises 13 residues. CDR1 KGHSH and CDR2 LQKENI come from the germline V gene. The CDR3 region has the DNA TGTGCCAGCTCACCGGGCTTGACCCGCGAGCAGTACTTC. Translation gives CASSPGLTREQYF.

The chain combines TRBV9 with TRBJ2-5; 9 nucleotides match TRBD2. Germline assignment: CDR1 SGDLS and CDR2 YYNGEE. V lost 6 bases to trimming and J lost 5 bases; unmatched junction nucleotides: 11. The CDR3 spans 15 residues. The CDR3 DNA reads as TGTGCCAGCACCCGCGGGGCGGGGGGGCTGGAGACCCAGTACTTC. As protein: CASTRGAGGLETQYF.

The chain joins TRBV6-5 to TRBJ1-6, with unresolved D. The V end lost 5 bases, the J end lost 5 bases, and 7 bases lay between the germline ends. The CDR3 runs to 13 residues. Germline V gene lookup returns CDR1 MNHEY and CDR2 SVGAGI. The CDR3 nucleotides are TGTGCCAGCAGTGACCCTAATAATTCACCCCTCCACTTT. Protein product: CASSDPNNSPLHF.

The V call is TRBV5-4, the J call TRBJ1-6; D possibly corresponds to TRBD1 (5 bases). CDR3 length equals 15 residues. V shed 4 bases and J shed 11 bases, with 19 bases lying between them. Germline V gene data show CDR1 as SGHNT and CDR2 as YYREEE (reference sequence). The CDR3 sequence: CASSHLGTLPTPLHF. The CDR3 bases are TGTGCCAGCAGCCATCTCGGGACCTTGCCGACACCCCTCCACTTT. Drawing the rest from reference TRBV5-4 and TRBJ1-6, the complete variable domain is ETGVTQSPTHLIKTRGQQVTLRCSSQSGHNTVSWYQQALGQGPQFIFQYYREEENGRGNFPPRFSGLQFPNYSSELNVNALELDDSALYLCASSHLGTLPTPLHFGNGTRLTVT.

This clone is a singleton in its sample. This rearrangement joins TRBV10-3 to TRBJ2-7; 11 bases are shared with TRBD2. V shed 6 bases, J shed 6 bases, and the junction held 10 bases outside the gene matches. CDR3 size: 15 residues. Germline values: CDR1 ENHRY, CDR2 SYGVKD. The CDR3 is CAIRQPGTSGGEQYF. In DNA form, the CDR3 reads TGTGCCATCAGGCAACCAGGGACTAGCGGAGGCGAGCAGTACTTC.

CDR3 region: CASSIGPGTSSYEQYF. The DNA for the CDR3 is TGCGCCAGCAGCATCGGACCCGGGACTAGCAGCTACGAGCAGTACTTC. This chain connects TRBV5-1 to TRBJ2-7, with TRBD2 identical over 9 bases. CDR1 and CDR2 (germline): SGHRS, YFSETQ. CDR3 length: 16 amino acids. Trimming removed 4 bases from V and 3 bases from J; junction bases left unmatched: 11.

The chain links TRBV5-1 to TRBJ2-1; TRBD1 matches 10 bases. The CDR3 runs 14 residues. The germline gives CDR1 SGHRS, CDR2 YFSETQ. Trimming cost V 4 bases and J 7 bases; bases outside gene matches: 5. For the CDR3, the DNA is TGCGCCAGCAGCCCGGACAGGGGGAGGAATGAGCAGTTCTTC. This codes for CASSPDRGRNEQFF.

The V and J genes are TRBV11-2 and TRBJ2-3; 13 nucleotides match TRBD2. V trimming: 5 bases; J trimming: 3 bases; junction bases outside the gene matches: 5. CDR1 is SGHAT and CDR2 is FQNNGV in the germline V gene. This CDR3 has 16 amino acids. The CDR3 loop reads CASSQLAGGQTDTQYF. The CDR3 bases are TGTGCCAGCAGCCAACTAGCGGGGGGGCAGACAGATACGCAGTATTTT.

The chain couples TRBV18 to TRBJ1-3; tentatively, D is TRBD1 (5 bases). The CDR3 has 15 amino acids. V was trimmed by 3 bases and J by 4 bases, leaving 13 bases between them. The germline V gene has CDR1 KGHSH and CDR2 LQKENI. The chain's CDR3 is CASSPGPRDGNTIYF. The CDR3, as DNA: TGTGCCAGCTCACCCGGGCCCCGGGACGGAAACACCATATATTTT. The complete variable domain, with remaining parts taken from reference TRBV18 and TRBJ1-3, reads NAGVMQNPRHLVRRRGQEARLRCSPMKGHSHVYWYRQLPEEGLKFMVYLQKENIIDESGMPKERFSAEFPKEGPSILRIQQVVRGDSAAYFCASSPGPRDGNTIYFGEGSWLTVV.

J is TRBJ1-6 and V is TRBV6-1; TRBD1 agrees at 7 bases. Germline assignment: CDR1 MNHNS and CDR2 SASEGT. This CDR3 has 16 amino acids. Trimming cost V 4 bases and J 0 bases; bases outside gene matches: 3. CDR3 residues: CASSGHRGSYNSPLHF. CDR3 nucleotides: TGTGCCAGCAGTGGCCACAGGGGCTCCTATAATTCACCCCTCCACTTT.

V usage is TRBV19 and J usage is TRBJ2-7, with 9 bases fitting TRBD2. V shed 3 bases, J shed 4 bases, and the junction held 10 bases outside the gene matches. Per germline, CDR1 LNHDA and CDR2 SQIVND (reference sequence). CDR3 length: 16 residues. The CDR3 sequence is CASSISTSGPPYEQYF. The CDR3 DNA reads as TGTGCCAGTAGTATCAGTACTAGCGGGCCGCCTTACGAGCAGTACTTC.

This rearrangement joins TRBV28 to TRBJ1-2; D unresolved. Looked up from germline, CDR1 is MDHEN and CDR2 is SYDVKM. The CDR3 covers 12 residues. With 6 bases removed from V and 3 bases from J, the gap between germline ends came to 8 bases. Here the CDR3 reads CASSPVHYGYTF. The CDR3 nucleotides read TGTGCCAGCAGCCCAGTACACTATGGCTACACCTTC.